This passage covers 26 T cell receptor beta chains from one sample sequenced in a study of blood T cell repertoires in COVID-19. Produced via immunoSEQ multiplex PCR; TCRdb's table is partial and in-frame only. The profile shows hundreds of thousands of clones, 89% of them singletons. The specimen sequenced was peripheral blood. The receptors were sampled from a woman aged 25 to 39 with COVID-19, enrolled during active disease.

This clone was seen only once. The chain has TRBV2 and TRBJ2-3, with 9 bases aligning to TRBD2. Trimming cost V 3 bases and J 1 base; bases outside gene matches: 5. Germline V CDR1 and CDR2: SNHLY, FYNNEI. The CDR3 consists of 16 residues. CDR3 sequence reads: CASSEGVAGGTDTQYF. Written as DNA, the CDR3 is TGTGCCAGCAGTGAGGGGGTAGCGGGAGGCACAGATACGCAGTATTTT.

This CDR3 reads CASSPSRTSGGAEDTQYF. The DNA for the CDR3 is TGTGCCAGCAGTCCCTCGCGGACTAGCGGGGGGGCGGAAGATACGCAGTATTTT. V gene TRBV6-6 combines with J gene TRBJ2-3; TRBD2 aligns across 15 bases. The CDR3 spans 18 residues. V dropped 5 bases and J dropped 5; count of bases not matched to a gene: 11. Germline CDR1 is MNHNY and CDR2 is SVGAGI (reference sequence).

The chain employs TRBV28 and TRBJ2-1; D is possibly TRBD2 (5 bases). The germline V gene encodes CDR1 MDHEN and CDR2 SYDVKM. The CDR3 sequence is 13 residues long. The ends were cut back, 7 bases at V and 3 bases at J, with 10 bases in the middle. The CDR3 loop reads CASISAGYNEQFF. CDR3 in DNA: TGTGCCAGCATCTCGGCGGGCTACAATGAGCAGTTCTTC.

V is TRBV7-2 and J is TRBJ2-3; D is perhaps TRBD1 (5 bases). The germline CDR1 and CDR2 sequences are SGHTA and FQGNSA. The germline V and J ends were trimmed by 2 bases and 2 bases, with 17 bases remaining between them. CDR3 length: 17 amino acids. In nucleotides, the CDR3 is TGTGCCAGCAGCTTAACCGTGACAGCCCTAAACACAGATACGCAGTATTTT. It is translated as CASSLTVTALNTDTQYF.

V usage is TRBV3-1 (or the pseudogene TRBV3-2) and J usage is TRBJ1-6; 9 bases are shared with TRBD1. From germline, CDR1 is LGHDT and CDR2 YNNKEL (reference sequence). V gave up 3 bases and J gave up 8 bases; unmatched junction bases: 5. This CDR3 contains 15 residues. CDR3 sequence reads: CASSQDRGTDSPLHF. The CDR3 region has the DNA TGTGCCAGCAGCCAGGACAGGGGAACTGATTCACCCCTCCACTTT.

The V gene is TRBV5-6, the J gene TRBJ1-5; 8 bases line up with TRBD1. The V gene end was trimmed by 5 bases and the J gene end by 2 bases; junction bases not matched to a gene: 18. The CDR3 has 19 residues. Germline lookup yields CDR1 SGHDT and CDR2 YYEEEE. CDR3 coding DNA: TGTGCCAGCAGTTTCACCCGAGACACCGGGACAGGAGGCAATCAGCCCCAGCATTTT. Its translation is CASSFTRDTGTGGNQPQHF. The full variable domain, with the rest looked up from reference TRBV5-6 and TRBJ1-5, is DAGVTQSPTHLIKTRGQQVTLRCSPKSGHDTVSWYQQALGQGPQFIFQYYEEEERQRGNFPDRFSGHQFPNYSSELNVNALLLGDSALYLCASSFTRDTGTGGNQPQHFGDGTRLSIL.

This clone was seen only once. The V gene is TRBV2, the J gene TRBJ2-7; maybe TRBD1 (5 bases). This CDR3 contains 13 residues. Germline CDR1 and CDR2: SNHLY and FYNNEI. Trimming stripped 0 bases from V and 6 bases from J, with 9 bases between. CDR3 coding DNA: TGTGCCAGCAGTGAAGCCAGGGTTACCGAGCAGTACGTC. Its protein product is CASSEARVTEQYV.

The chain links TRBV5-6 to TRBJ1-1; D call uncertain. The CDR3 runs 14 residues. Germline CDR1 reads SGHDT; CDR2 reads YYEEEE. Trimming took off 0 bases at V and 2 bases at J, with 8 bases between the two ends. CDR3 residues: CASSLARGNTEAFF. The CDR3 bases are TGTGCCAGCAGCTTGGCCAGAGGTAACACTGAAGCTTTCTTT.

This clone was recorded only once. This sequence joins TRBV4-1 and TRBJ1-1, with TRBD1 matching 7 bases. V shed 3 bases and J 5 bases; nucleotides not matched to a gene: 3. CDR1 and CDR2 (germline): MGHRA, YSYEKL. CDR3 size: 13 residues. The CDR3: CASSQPQGTEAFF. CDR3 coding DNA: TGCGCCAGCAGCCAGCCACAGGGGACTGAAGCTTTCTTT.

The chain employs TRBV7-9 and TRBJ2-1, with TRBD1 matching 8 bases. The CDR3 extends over 13 amino acids. With 4 bases clipped from V and 9 bases from J, the junction kept 5 bases outside the gene matches. Germline CDR1 and CDR2: SEHNR and FQNEAQ (reference sequence). CDR3 residues: CASSSYTGGEQFF. CDR3 coding DNA: TGTGCCAGCAGCTCCTATACAGGGGGTGAGCAGTTCTTC.

This chain uses TRBV13 with TRBJ1-1; D is unresolved. V was pared by 9 bases and J by 1 base, with 12 bases between. Germline values: CDR1 PRHDT, CDR2 FYEKMQ (reference sequence). The CDR3 is made up of 13 amino acids. CDR3 nucleotides: TGTGCCAGGAGTGTTGGCGGGAACACTGAAGCTTTCTTT. Translated, it gives CARSVGGNTEAFF.

The V call is TRBV9, the J call TRBJ2-3; possible D gene TRBD2, 5 bases. Germline CDR1 reads SGDLS; CDR2 reads YYNGEE. V shed 0 bases and J shed 1 base, with 12 bases lying between them. This CDR3 comprises 16 residues. The CDR3 coding sequence is TGTGCCAGCAGCGTAGCAGGTCTAGCTGGCACAGATACGCAGTATTTT. Translating it yields CASSVAGLAGTDTQYF.

This rearrangement joins TRBV5-4 to TRBJ2-3; TRBD2 matches 10 bases. The CDR3 totals 15 residues. The V segment lost 3 bases and the J segment 4 bases; nucleotides outside the gene matches: 5. Germline assignment: CDR1 SGHNT and CDR2 YYREEE (reference sequence). This CDR3 reads CASSSSGRAPDTQYF. CDR3 nucleotide sequence: TGTGCCAGCAGCTCGAGCGGGAGGGCCCCAGATACGCAGTATTTT.

The V gene is TRBV12-3 or TRBV12-4, the J gene TRBJ2-5; no clear D. This CDR3 spans 13 amino acids. Trimming stripped 4 bases from V and 1 base from J, with 7 bases between. CDR3 nucleotide sequence: TGTGCCAGCAGTTCCTCCAGCCAAGAGACCCAGTACTTC. This gives the protein CASSSSSQETQYF.

V gene TRBV4-3 combines with J gene TRBJ2-5; 11 nucleotides match TRBD2. V shed 1 base and J 5 bases; nucleotides not matched to a gene: 3. The germline CDR1 and CDR2 sequences are LGHNA and YSLEER. The CDR3 has 15 amino acids. CDR3 nucleotides: TGCGCCAGCAGCCAAGGACTAGCGGGAATCGAGACCCAGTACTTC. It codes for CASSQGLAGIETQYF.

The chain joins TRBV30 to TRBJ1-1; 10 bases align to TRBD1. V shed 2 bases, J shed 4 bases, and the junction held 1 base outside the gene matches. The germline V gene has CDR1 GTSNPN and CDR2 SVGIG (reference sequence). This CDR3 has 13 residues. CDR3 coding DNA: TGTGCCTGGAGTTGGACAGGGGGCACTGAAGCTTTCTTT. As protein: CAWSWTGGTEAFF.

The rearrangement uses TRBV20-1 and TRBJ2-1; TRBD2 agrees at 12 bases. This CDR3 spans 15 amino acids. V dropped 3 bases and J dropped 4; count of bases not matched to a gene: 4. CDR1 is DFQATT, CDR2 SNEGSKA, per germline (reference sequence). Here the CDR3 DNA reads TGCAGTGCTAGTTTACTAGCGGGAGGTTACAATGAGCAGTTCTTC. This codes for CSASLLAGGYNEQFF.

The chain recombines TRBV12-3 or TRBV12-4 with TRBJ1-5; possible D gene TRBD1, 5 bases. CDR3 length: 13 residues. V gave up 0 bases and J gave up 12 bases, with 12 bases separating them. The CDR3 DNA sequence: TGTGCCAGCAGTTTAGCGGGGCCGCGGTACCAGCATTTT. This gives the protein CASSLAGPRYQHF.

The chain carries TRBV14 and TRBJ1-4; TRBD1 agrees at 9 bases. This CDR3 has 15 residues. Germline V lookup: CDR1 SGHDN, CDR2 FVKESK. The J segment lost 8 bases and the V segment lost 0 bases, leaving 4 bases of the junction unmatched. In nucleotides, the CDR3 is TGTGCCAGCAGCCAAGATTGGGACAGGGCCGAAAAACTGTTTTTT. This sequence encodes CASSQDWDRAEKLFF.

The chain recombines TRBV6-2 or TRBV6-3 with TRBJ2-2; 13 bases match TRBD2. In germline, CDR1 is MNHEY, CDR2 SVGEGT. CDR3 length equals 17 residues. The J segment lost 7 bases and the V segment lost 6 bases, leaving 11 bases of the junction unmatched. The CDR3 region is CASSPDGLAGVNGELFF. For the CDR3, the DNA is TGTGCCAGCAGCCCCGACGGACTAGCGGGAGTTAACGGGGAGCTGTTTTTT.

The V gene is TRBV28, the J gene TRBJ1-5, with D unclear. V lost 5 bases and J 1 base, leaving 3 bases between the germline ends. CDR1 is MDHEN and CDR2 is SYDVKM in the germline V gene. This CDR3 has 12 residues. CDR3 nucleotide sequence: TGTGCCAGCAGTCGGAGCAATCAGCCCCAGCATTTT. This translates into CASSRSNQPQHF. Supplemented by reference TRBV28 and TRBJ1-5, the full variable domain reads DVKVTQSSRYLVKRTGEKVFLECVQDMDHENMFWYRQDPGLGLRLIYFSYDVKMKEKGDIPEGYSVSREKKERFSLILESASTNQTSMYLCASSRSNQPQHFGDGTRLSIL.

The chain has TRBV9 and TRBJ2-7; 7 nucleotides align to TRBD1. Germline CDR1 is SGDLS and CDR2 is YYNGEE. This CDR3 spans 17 amino acids. With V trimmed by 3 bases and J by 0 bases, 12 bases remained unmatched. CDR3 region: CASSAKSGWDSSYEQYF. CDR3 nucleotides: TGTGCCAGCAGCGCTAAATCGGGATGGGACAGCTCCTACGAGCAGTACTTC.

The chain combines TRBV7-9 with TRBJ2-7; D gene uncertain. This CDR3 has 14 amino acids. The V gene's germline CDR1 is SEHNR and CDR2 FQNEAQ (reference sequence). V shed 3 bases and J shed 4 bases, with 13 bases lying between them. For the CDR3, the DNA is TGTGCCAGCAGCTTTAGTCCGAATTCTTACGAGCAGTACTTC. Translation: CASSFSPNSYEQYF.

The chain uses TRBV7-9 and TRBJ1-1, with 7 bases that match TRBD1. Germline lookup yields CDR1 SEHNR and CDR2 FQNEAQ (reference sequence). The V and J ends lost 3 bases and 1 base, in that order; junction bases with no gene match: 11. The CDR3 contains 17 residues. The CDR3 DNA reads as TGTGCCAGCAGCTTCGACAGGGCAGGCCCCCCGAACACTGAAGCTTTCTTT. Its translation: CASSFDRAGPPNTEAFF.

This clone was counted only a few times. J is TRBJ1-5 and V is TRBV6-5; 7 positions match TRBD1. The V gene end was trimmed by 5 bases and the J gene end by 0 bases; junction bases not matched to a gene: 4. CDR1 and CDR2 (germline): MNHEY, SVGAGI. The CDR3 runs 15 residues. CDR3 nucleotides: TGTGCCAGCAGTCTGACAGGGAATAGCAATCAGCCCCAGCATTTT. This codes for CASSLTGNSNQPQHF.

This chain uses TRBV11-3 with TRBJ2-3; D might be TRBD2 (5 bases). This CDR3 contains 16 residues. From germline, CDR1 is SGHNT and CDR2 YENEEA. The V end was cut by 4 bases, the J end by 5 bases, with 19 bases between. As DNA, the CDR3 is TGTGCCAGCAGCTCGGACTCCCCCTTAGGTAGAGATACGCAGTATTTT. It encodes CASSSDSPLGRDTQYF.